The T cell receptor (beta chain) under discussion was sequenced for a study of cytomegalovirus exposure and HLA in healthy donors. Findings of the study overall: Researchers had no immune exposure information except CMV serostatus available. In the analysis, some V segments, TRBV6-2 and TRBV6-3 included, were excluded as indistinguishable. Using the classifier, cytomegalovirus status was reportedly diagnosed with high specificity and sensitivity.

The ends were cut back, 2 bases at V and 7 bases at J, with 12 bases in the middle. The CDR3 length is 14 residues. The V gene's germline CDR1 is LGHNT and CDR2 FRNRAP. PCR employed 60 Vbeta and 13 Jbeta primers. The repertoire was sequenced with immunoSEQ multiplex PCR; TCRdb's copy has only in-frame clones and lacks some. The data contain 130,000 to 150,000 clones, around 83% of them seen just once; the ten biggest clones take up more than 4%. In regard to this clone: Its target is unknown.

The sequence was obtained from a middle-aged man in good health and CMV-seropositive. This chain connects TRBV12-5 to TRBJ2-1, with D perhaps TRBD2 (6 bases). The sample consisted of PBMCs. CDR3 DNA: TGTGCTAGTGGTTTGCGGTGGAGGGCGAATGAGCAGTTCTTC. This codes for CASGLRWRANEQFF. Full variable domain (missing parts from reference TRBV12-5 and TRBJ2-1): DARVTQTPRHKVTEMGQEVTMRCQPILGHNTVFWYRQTMMQGLELLAYFRNRAPLDDSGMPKDRFSAEMPDATLATLKIQPSEPRDSAVYFCASGLRWRANEQFFGPGTRLTVL.